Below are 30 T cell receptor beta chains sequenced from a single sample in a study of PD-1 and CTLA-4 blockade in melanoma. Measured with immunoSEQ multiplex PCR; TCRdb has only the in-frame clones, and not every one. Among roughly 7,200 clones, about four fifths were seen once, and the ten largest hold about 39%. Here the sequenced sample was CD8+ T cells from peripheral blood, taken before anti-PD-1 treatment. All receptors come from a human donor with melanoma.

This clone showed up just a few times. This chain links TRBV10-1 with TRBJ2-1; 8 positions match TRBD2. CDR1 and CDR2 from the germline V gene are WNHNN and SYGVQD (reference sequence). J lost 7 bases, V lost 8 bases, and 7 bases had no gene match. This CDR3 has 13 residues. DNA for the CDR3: TGCGCCAGCGAGGCGGGAGGAGGAAATGAGCAGTTCTTC. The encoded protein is CASEAGGGNEQFF.

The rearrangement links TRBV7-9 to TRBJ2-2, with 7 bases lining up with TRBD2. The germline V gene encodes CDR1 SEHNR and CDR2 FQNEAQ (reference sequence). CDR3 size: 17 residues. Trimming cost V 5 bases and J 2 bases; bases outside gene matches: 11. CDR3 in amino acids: CASSPNWRESNTGELFF. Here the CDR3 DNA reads TGTGCCAGCAGCCCCAATTGGCGGGAGTCCAACACCGGGGAGCTGTTTTTT.

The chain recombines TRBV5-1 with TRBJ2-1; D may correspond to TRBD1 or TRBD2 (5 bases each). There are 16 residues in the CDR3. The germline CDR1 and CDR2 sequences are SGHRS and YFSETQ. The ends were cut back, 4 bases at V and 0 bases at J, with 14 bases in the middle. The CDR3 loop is CASSPGTSSSYNEQFF. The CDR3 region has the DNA TGCGCCAGCAGCCCAGGGACCAGTAGCTCCTACAATGAGCAGTTCTTC.

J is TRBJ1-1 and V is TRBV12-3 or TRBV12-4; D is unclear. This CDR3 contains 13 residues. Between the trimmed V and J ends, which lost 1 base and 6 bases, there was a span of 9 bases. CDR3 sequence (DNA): TGTGCCAGCAGTTTAGATGGAGGGCCTGAAGCTTTCTTT. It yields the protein CASSLDGGPEAFF.

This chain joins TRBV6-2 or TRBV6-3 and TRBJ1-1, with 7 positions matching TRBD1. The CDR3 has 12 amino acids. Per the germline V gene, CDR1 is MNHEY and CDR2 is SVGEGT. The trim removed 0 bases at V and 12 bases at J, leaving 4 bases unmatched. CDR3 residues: CASSYSTGTTFF. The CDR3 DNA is TGTGCCAGCAGTTACTCGACAGGGACCACTTTCTTT.

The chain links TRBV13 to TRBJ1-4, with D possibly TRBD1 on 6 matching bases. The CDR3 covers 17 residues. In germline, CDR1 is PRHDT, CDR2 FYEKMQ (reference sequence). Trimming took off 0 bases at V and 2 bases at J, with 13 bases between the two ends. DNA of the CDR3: TGTGCCAGCAGCTTAGGCCCAGGGGAAGGGACTAATGAAAAACTGTTTTTT. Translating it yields CASSLGPGEGTNEKLFF.

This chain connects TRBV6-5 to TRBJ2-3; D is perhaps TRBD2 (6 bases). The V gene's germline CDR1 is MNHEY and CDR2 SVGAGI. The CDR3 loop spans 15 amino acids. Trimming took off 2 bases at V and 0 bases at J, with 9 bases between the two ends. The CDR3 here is CASSYDGSSTDTQYF. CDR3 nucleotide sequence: TGTGCCAGCAGTTACGACGGGAGTAGCACAGATACGCAGTATTTT.

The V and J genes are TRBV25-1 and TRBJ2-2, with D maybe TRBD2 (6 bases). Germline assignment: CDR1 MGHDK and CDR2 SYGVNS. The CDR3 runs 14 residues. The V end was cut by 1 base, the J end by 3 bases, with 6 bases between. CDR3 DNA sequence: TGTGCCAGCAGTGAATCGGGAGACACCGGGGAGCTGTTTTTT. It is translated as CASSESGDTGELFF.

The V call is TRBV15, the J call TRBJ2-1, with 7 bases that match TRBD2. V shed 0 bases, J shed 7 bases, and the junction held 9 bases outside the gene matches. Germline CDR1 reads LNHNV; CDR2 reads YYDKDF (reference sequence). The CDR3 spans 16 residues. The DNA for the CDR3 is TGTGCCACCAGCAGAGATGGACTAGGGGTAGGGAATGAGCAGTTCTTC. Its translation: CATSRDGLGVGNEQFF.

CDR3 bases: TGCGCCAGCAGCTTGTTACAGGGAGACGAACGAGATACGCAGTATTTT. Residues: CASSLLQGDERDTQYF. The chain is built from TRBV5-1 and TRBJ2-3, with D possibly TRBD1 on 6 matching bases. Germline values: CDR1 SGHRS, CDR2 YFSETQ. The CDR3 is made up of 16 amino acids. The ends were cut back, 1 base at V and 5 bases at J, with 17 bases in the middle.

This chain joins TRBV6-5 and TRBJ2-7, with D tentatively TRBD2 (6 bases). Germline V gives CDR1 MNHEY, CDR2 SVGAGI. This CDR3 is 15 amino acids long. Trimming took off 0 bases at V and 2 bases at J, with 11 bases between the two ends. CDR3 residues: CASSYSREPTYEQYF. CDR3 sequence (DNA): TGTGCCAGCAGTTACTCGCGGGAACCAACCTACGAGCAGTACTTC.

The CDR3 bases are TGCGCCAGCAGCCAAGATCAGGGGGCGGGGGCTTACGAGCAGTACTTC. This translates into CASSQDQGAGAYEQYF. The chain recombines TRBV4-3 with TRBJ2-7, with D possibly being TRBD1 (8 bases). Trimming took 0 bases from V and 4 from J, leaving 16 bases between them. This CDR3 spans 16 amino acids. Germline loops: CDR1 LGHNA, CDR2 YSLEER.

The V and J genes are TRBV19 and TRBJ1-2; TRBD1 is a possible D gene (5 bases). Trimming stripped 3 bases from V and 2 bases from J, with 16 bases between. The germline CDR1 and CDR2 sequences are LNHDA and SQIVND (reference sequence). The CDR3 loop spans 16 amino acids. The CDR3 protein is CASSIHSGPINYGYTF. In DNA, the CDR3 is TGTGCCAGTAGTATTCACTCGGGACCGATAAACTATGGCTACACCTTC.

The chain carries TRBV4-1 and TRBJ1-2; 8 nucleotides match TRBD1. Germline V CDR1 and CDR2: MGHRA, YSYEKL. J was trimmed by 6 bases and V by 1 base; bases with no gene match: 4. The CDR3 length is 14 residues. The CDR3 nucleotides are TGCGCCAGCAGCCAAGTAGCAGGGGGCGATGGCTACACCTTC. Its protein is CASSQVAGGDGYTF.

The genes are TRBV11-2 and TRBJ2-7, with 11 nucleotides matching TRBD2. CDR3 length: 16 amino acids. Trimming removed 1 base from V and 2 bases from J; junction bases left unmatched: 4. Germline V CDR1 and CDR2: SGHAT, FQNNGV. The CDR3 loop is CASSLGGLAATYEQYF. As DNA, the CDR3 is TGTGCCAGCAGCTTAGGGGGACTAGCGGCAACCTACGAGCAGTACTTC.

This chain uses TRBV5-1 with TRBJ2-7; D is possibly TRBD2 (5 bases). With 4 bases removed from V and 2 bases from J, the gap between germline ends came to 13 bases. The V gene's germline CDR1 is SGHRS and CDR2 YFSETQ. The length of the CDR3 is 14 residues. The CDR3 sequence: CASSPAGGPYEQYF. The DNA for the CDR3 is TGCGCCAGCAGCCCGGCAGGAGGCCCCTACGAGCAGTACTTC.

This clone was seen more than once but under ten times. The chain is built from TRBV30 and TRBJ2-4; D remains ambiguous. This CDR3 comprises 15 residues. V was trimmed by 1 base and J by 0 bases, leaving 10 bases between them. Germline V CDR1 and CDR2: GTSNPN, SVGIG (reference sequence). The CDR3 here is CAWSARGSAKNIQYF. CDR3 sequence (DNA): TGTGCCTGGAGTGCTAGAGGTTCAGCCAAAAACATTCAGTACTTC.

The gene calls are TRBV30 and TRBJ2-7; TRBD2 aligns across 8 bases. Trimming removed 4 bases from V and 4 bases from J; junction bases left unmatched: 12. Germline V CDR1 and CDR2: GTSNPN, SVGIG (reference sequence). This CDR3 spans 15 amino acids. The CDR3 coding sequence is TGTGCCTGGACCGGACCGGGAGCGGGAGCTTACGAGCAGTACTTC. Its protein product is CAWTGPGAGAYEQYF.

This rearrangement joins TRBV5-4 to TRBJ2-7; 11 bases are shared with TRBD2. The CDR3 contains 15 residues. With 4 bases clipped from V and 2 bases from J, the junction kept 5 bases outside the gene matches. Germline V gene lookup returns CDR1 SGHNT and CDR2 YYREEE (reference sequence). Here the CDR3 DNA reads TGTGCCAGCAGCACAGGACTAGCGGGTACCTACGAGCAGTACTTC. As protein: CASSTGLAGTYEQYF.

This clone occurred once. As DNA, the CDR3 is TGTGCCAGCAGTCCCAGGACAGGGGGCAATGAGCAGTTCTTC. Translating gives CASSPRTGGNEQFF. This chain joins TRBV6-1 and TRBJ2-1; 10 nucleotides match TRBD1. There are 14 residues in the CDR3. Germline trimming cut 5 bases from V and 6 bases from J; bases unmatched to any gene: 4. The germline V gene has CDR1 MNHNS and CDR2 SASEGT.

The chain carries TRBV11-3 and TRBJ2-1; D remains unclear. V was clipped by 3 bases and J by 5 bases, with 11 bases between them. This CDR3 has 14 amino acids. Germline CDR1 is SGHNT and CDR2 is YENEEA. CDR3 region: CASSFFGLDNEQFF. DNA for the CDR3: TGTGCCAGCAGCTTCTTCGGGCTAGACAATGAGCAGTTCTTC. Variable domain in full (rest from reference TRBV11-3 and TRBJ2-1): EAGVVQSPRYKIIEKKQPVAFWCNPISGHNTLYWYLQNLGQGPELLIRYENEEAVDDSQLPKDRFSAERLKGVDSTLKIQPAELGDSAVYLCASSFFGLDNEQFFGPGTRLTVL.

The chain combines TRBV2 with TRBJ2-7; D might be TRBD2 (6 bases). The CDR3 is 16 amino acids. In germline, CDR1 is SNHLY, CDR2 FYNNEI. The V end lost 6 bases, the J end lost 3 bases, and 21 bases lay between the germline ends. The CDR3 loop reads CASSLPQVDYLYEQYF. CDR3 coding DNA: TGTGCCAGCAGCCTACCCCAGGTGGACTACCTCTACGAGCAGTACTTC.

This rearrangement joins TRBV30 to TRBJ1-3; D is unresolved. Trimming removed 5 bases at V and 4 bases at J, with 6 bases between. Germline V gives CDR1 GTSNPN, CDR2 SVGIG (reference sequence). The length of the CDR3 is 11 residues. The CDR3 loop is CAWGTGNTIYF. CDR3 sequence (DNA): TGTGCCTGGGGCACAGGAAACACCATATATTTT.

CDR3 amino acids: CASSLPEVNTGELFF. The CDR3 DNA sequence: TGTGCCAGCAGCTTGCCGGAAGTTAACACCGGGGAGCTGTTTTTT. The chain is built from TRBV7-8 and TRBJ2-2; no clear D. CDR3 size: 15 residues. The V gene's germline CDR1 is SGHVS and CDR2 FQNEAQ. V shed 3 bases and J shed 2 bases, with 10 bases lying between them.

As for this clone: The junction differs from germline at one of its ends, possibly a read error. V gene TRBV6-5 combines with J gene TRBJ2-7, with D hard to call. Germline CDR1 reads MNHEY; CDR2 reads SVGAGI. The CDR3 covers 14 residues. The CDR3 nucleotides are TGTGCCAGCAGTGACTCTACGGGCTCCTACGAGCAGTACTTC. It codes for CASSDSTGSYEQYF.

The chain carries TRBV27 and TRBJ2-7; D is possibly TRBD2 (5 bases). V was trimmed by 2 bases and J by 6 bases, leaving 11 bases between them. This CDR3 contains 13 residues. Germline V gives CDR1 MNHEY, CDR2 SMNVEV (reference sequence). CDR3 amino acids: CASSLNFGVEQYF. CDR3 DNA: TGTGCCAGCAGTTTAAACTTCGGGGTCGAGCAGTACTTC.

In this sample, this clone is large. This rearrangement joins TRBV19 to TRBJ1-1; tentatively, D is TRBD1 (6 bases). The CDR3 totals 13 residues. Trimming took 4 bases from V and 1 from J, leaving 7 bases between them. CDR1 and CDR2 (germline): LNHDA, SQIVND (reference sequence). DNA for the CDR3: TGTGCCAGTAGTACGGGACAGAACACTGAAGCTTTCTTT. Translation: CASSTGQNTEAFF. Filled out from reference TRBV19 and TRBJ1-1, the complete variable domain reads DGGITQSPKYLFRKEGQNVTLSCEQNLNHDAMYWYRQDPGQGLRLIYYSQIVNDFQKGDIAEGYSVSREKKESFPLTVTSAQKNPTAFYLCASSTGQNTEAFFGQGTRLTVV.

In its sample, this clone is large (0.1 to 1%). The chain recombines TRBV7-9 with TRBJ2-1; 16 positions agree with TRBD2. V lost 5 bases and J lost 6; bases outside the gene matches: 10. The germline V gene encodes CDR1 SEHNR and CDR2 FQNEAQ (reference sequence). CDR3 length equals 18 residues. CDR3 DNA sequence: TGTGCCAGCAGCGGACCCGGGACTAGCGGGAGGGCCTTCAATGAGCAGTTCTTC. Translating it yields CASSGPGTSGRAFNEQFF.

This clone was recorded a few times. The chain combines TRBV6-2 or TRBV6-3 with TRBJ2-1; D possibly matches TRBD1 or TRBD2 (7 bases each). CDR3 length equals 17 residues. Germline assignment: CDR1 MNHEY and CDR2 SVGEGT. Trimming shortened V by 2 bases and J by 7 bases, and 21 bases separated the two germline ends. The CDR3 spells CASSYGSSTGRENEQFF. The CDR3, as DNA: TGTGCCAGCAGTTACGGGTCTTCGACAGGGCGGGAGAATGAGCAGTTCTTC.

The CDR3 sequence is CASSLGVTGTGNTIYF. The CDR3 DNA reads as TGCGCCAGCAGCTTGGGGGTTACAGGAACGGGAAACACCATATATTTT. This chain links TRBV5-1 with TRBJ1-3, with D possibly being TRBD1 (5 bases). The germline V and J ends were trimmed by 0 bases and 4 bases, with 14 bases remaining between them. CDR1 and CDR2 from the germline V gene are SGHRS and YFSETQ. The CDR3 is made up of 16 amino acids.